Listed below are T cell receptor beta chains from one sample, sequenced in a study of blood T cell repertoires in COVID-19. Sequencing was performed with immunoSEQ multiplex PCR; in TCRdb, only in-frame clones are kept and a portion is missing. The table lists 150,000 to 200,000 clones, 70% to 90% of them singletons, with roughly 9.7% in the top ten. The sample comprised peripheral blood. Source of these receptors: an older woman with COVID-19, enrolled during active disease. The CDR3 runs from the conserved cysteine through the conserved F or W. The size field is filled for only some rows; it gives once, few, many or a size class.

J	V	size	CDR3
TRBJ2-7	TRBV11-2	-	CASSPQRSTYEQYF
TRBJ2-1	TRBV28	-	CANLPLASGRRNEQFF
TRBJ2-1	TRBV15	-	CATSGYIYNEQFF
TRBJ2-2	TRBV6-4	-	CASKTRTNTGELFF
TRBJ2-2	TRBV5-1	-	CASSSYRVTNTGELFF
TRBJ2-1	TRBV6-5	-	CASMEYNEQFF
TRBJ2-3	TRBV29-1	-	CSPTGVADTQYF
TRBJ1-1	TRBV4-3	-	CASSQGQQGGTEAFF
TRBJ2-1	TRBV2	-	CAISPLRRTSNEQFF
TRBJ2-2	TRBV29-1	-	CSVEPRYTGELFF
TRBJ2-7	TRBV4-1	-	CASSQGIRGGVIYEQYF
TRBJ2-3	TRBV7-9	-	CASSFTMTVDTQYF
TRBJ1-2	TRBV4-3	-	CASSPLTGSAYGYTF
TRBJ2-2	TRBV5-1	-	CASTLVRGRNTGELFF
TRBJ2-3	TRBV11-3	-	CASSLGGTSTDTQYF
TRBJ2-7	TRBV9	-	CASSLGQGRFYEQYF
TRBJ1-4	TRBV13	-	CASSSGQGVGEKLFF
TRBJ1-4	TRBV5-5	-	CASSPSPDRVWSEKLFF
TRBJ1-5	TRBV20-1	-	CSASAGFNQPQHF
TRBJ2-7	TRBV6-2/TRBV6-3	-	CASSYPIAGGWGYEQYF
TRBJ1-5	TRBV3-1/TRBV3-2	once	CASSQSIRGDEGNQPQHF
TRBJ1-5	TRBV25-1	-	CASTRDRAPIVSQPQHF
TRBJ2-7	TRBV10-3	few	CAISAAAAGLAGVYEQYF
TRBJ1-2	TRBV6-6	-	CASSGQGSGYTF
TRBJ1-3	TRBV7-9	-	CASSFSTGGRNTIYF
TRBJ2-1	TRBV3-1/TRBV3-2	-	CASSERVEHNEQFF
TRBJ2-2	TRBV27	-	CASSKYRDTPNPGELFF
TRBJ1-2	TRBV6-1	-	CASSEEGAGWSDYGYTF
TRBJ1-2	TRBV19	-	CASSSTGFYGYTF
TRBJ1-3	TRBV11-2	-	CASSPDNSGNTIYF
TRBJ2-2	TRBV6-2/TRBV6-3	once	CASSYARGGLTGELFF
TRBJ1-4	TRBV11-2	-	CASSPGEKLFF
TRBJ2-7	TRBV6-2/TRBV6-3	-	CASSYWEGGEQYF
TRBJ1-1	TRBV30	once	CAWSFGDTSPTEAFF
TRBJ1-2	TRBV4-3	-	CASSQSMAQGRRGYTF
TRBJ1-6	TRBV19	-	CASSPWDSLDSPLHF
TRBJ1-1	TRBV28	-	CASSPAGQGFTEAFF
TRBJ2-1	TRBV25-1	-	CASSALAPGTSGSGEQFF
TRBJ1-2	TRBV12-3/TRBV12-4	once	CASSPQGDYGYTF
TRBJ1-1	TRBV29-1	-	CSVFMNTEAFF
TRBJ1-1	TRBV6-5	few	CASRSGVRVMEAFF
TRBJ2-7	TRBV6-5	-	CASSYSPGGLYEQYF
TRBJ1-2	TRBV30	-	CAWTPNRVRGYTF
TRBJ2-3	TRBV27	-	CASSFNRDRGRVTDTQYF
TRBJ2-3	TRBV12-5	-	CASGAGTAPDTQYF
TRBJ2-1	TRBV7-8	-	CASSLGGRTSYNEQFF
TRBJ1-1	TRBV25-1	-	CASSELGGQGTTEAFF
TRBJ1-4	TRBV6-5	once	CASSYATGAGEKLFF
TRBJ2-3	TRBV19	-	CASSIPVLAGVTDTQYF
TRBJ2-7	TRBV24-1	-	CATRVRGQGKRLGAYEQYF
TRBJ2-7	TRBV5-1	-	CASSYKTGGFVEQYF
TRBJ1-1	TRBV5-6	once	CASSPRDRGKAFF
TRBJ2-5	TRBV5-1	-	CASSFLGLRETQYF